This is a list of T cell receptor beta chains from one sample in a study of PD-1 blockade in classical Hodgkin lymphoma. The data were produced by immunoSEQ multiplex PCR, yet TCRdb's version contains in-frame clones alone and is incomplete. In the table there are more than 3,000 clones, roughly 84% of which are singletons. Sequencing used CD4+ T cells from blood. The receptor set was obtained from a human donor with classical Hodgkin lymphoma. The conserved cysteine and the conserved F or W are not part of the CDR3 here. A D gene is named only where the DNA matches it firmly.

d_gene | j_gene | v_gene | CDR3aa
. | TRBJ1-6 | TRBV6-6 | ASKGSPNSPLH
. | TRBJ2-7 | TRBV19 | ASSMGPRQY
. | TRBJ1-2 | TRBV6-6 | ASSTGTGDFYGYT
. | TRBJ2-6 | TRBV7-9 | ASSRGAGANVLT
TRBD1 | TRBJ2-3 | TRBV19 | ASSIGDRGNTQY
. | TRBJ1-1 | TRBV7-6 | ASSPQGLTEAF
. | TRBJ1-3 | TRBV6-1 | ASSGGGSGWNTIY
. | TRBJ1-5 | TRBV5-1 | ASSLDPGFNQPQH
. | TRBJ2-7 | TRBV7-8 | ASSTQNSYEQY
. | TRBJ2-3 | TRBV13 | ASSSQGGDTQY
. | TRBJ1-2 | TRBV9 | ASSLSELDYGYT
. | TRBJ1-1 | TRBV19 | ASSIAPATEAF
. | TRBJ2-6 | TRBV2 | ASSPDSSGANVLT
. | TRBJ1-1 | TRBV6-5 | ASSYRGQGTEAF
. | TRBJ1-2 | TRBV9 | ASSLEGGTDYGYT
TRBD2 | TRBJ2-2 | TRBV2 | ASGLLAGGTGELF
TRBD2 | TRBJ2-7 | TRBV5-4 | ASSPGTSGMPYEQY
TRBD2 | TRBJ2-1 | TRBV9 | ASSALAGASYNEQF
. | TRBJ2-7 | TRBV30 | AWSVREEQY
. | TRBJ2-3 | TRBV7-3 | ASSTGHTDTQY
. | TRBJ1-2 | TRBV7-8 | ASSLARAGQSYT
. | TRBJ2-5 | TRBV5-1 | ASSLGAVQETQY
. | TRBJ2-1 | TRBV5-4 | ASSPEGSHNEQF